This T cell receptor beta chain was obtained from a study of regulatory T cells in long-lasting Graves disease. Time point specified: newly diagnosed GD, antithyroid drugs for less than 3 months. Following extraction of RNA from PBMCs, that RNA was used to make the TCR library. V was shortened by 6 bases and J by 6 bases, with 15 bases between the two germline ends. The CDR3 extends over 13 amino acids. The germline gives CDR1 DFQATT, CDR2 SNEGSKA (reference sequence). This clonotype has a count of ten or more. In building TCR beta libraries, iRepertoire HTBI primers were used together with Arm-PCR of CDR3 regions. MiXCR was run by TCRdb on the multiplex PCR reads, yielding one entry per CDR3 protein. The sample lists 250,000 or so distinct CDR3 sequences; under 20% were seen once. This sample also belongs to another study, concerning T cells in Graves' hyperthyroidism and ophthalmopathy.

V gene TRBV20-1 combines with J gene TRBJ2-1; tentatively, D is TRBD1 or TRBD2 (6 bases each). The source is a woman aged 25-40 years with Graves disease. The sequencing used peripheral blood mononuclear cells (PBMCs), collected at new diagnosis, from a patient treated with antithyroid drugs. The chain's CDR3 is CSASKGGRNEQFF. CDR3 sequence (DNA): TGCAGTGCCTCGAAGGGGGGCCGCAATGAGCAGTTCTTC.